The T cell receptor beta chain described here comes from a study of T cell repertoires in cytomegalovirus infection. Overall study: A matching HLA type, together with CMV infection, was signaled by public TCR beta signatures.

This clonotype was counted a few times. In TCRdb, the reads were re-called with MiXCR into one record per CDR3 protein. This table has nearly 550,000 distinct CDR3 sequences, about 17% appearing once. Germline-derived CDR1 and CDR2 are MGHRA and YSYEKL. V lost 1 base, J lost 6 bases, and 13 bases stayed unmatched. This CDR3 region has 18 residues. This sequence was found in a human donor in good health (CMV status not recorded). Some clones in this sample may be carry-over from other donors' samples. Material for sequencing was CD8+ T cells from PBMCs. The rearrangement uses TRBV4-1 and TRBJ2-3; 10 bases are shared with TRBD2. The CDR3 nucleotides are TGCGCCAGCAGCCAAGGCTTCACTAGCGGGGATTTGTCGGATACGCAGTATTTT. Its protein product is CASSQGFTSGDLSDTQYF.